This T cell receptor beta chain originates from a study of cytomegalovirus exposure and HLA in healthy donors. Findings and limits, study-wide: TRBV6-2, TRBV6-3 and some other V segments were excluded as indistinguishable. A later analysis revealed that TCR association rates differed between HLA loci, peaking at DRB1 and bottoming out at HLA-C.

Both 60 Vbeta primers and 13 Jbeta primers went into the PCR. Only in-frame clones appear in the TCRdb table, and some are missing; sequencing was by immunoSEQ multiplex PCR. This table holds about 180,000 clones, roughly 84% found once. As to this clone: The target antigen is unknown.

V was shortened by 4 bases and J by 6 bases, with 18 bases between the two germline ends. The CDR3 sequence is 15 residues long. CDR1 MNHNS and CDR2 SASEGT come from the germline V gene. The rearrangement joins TRBV6-1 to TRBJ1-2, with D possibly being TRBD1 (6 bases). The sequence was obtained from a girl aged 2-9 years in good health and CMV-seropositive. The specimen sequenced was PBMCs. CDR3 protein: CASSVRGAFIDGYTF. The CDR3 nucleotides read TGTGCCAGCAGTGTGCGGGGGGCTTTTATCGATGGCTACACCTTC.